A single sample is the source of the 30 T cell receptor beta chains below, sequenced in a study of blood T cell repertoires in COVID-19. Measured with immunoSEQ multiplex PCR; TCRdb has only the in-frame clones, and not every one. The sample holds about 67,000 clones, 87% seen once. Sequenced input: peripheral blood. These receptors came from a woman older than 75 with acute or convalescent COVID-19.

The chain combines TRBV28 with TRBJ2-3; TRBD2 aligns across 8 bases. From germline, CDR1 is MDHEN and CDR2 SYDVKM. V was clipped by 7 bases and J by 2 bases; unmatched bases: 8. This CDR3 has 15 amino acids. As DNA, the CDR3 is TGTGCCAGCACCCCCACGGGAGGGAACACAGATACGCAGTATTTT. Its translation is CASTPTGGNTDTQYF.

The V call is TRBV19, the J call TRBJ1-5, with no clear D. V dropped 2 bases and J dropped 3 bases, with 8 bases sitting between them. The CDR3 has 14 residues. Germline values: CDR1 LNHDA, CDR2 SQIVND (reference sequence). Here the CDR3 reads CASSIRGDNQPQHF. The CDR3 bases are TGTGCCAGTAGTATAAGAGGAGACAATCAGCCCCAGCATTTT.

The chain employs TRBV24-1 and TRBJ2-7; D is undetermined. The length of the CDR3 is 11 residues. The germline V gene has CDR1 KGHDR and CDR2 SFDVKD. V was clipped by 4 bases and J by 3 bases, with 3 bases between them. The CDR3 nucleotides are TGTGCCACCAGTGACCTCTACGAGCAGTACTTC. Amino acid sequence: CATSDLYEQYF.

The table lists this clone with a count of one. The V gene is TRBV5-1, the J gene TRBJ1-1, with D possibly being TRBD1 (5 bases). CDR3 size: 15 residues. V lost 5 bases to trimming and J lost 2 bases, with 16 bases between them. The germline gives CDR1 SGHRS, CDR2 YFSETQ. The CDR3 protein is CASSFVTGANTEAFF. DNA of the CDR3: TGCGCCAGCAGTTTCGTCACAGGAGCCAACACTGAAGCTTTCTTT.

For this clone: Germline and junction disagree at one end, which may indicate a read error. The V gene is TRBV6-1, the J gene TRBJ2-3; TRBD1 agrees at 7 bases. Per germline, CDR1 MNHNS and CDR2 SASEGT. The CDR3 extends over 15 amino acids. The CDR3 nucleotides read TGTGCCAGCAGGGAAGACAGGGTTGGGACAGATACGCAGTATTTT. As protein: CASREDRVGTDTQYF.

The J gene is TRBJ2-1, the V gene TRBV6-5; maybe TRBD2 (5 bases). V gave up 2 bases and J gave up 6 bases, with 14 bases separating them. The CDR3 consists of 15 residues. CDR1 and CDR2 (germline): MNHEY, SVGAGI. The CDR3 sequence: CASSYLPAGSNEQFF. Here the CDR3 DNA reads TGTGCCAGCAGTTACCTGCCAGCTGGGAGCAATGAGCAGTTCTTC.

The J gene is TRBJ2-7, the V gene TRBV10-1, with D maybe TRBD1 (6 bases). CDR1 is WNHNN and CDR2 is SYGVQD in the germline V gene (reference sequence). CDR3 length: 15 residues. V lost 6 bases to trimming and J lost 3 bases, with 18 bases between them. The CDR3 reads CASRPGTQMDYEQYF. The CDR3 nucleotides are TGCGCCAGCAGACCCGGGACACAGATGGACTACGAGCAGTACTTC.

CDR3 amino acids: CASSLGPGVLETQYF. The CDR3 DNA follows: TGTGCCAGCAGCTTAGGCCCGGGGGTGCTAGAGACCCAGTACTTC. This chain joins TRBV28 and TRBJ2-5, with D possibly TRBD2 on 6 matching bases. This CDR3 spans 15 amino acids. Trimming left V 6 bases short and J 4 bases short, with 18 bases between. Germline assignment: CDR1 MDHEN and CDR2 SYDVKM.

The CDR3 spells CASSFQGQTIRANEKLFF. In DNA form, the CDR3 reads TGTGCCAGCAGTTTTCAAGGACAGACAATTAGGGCTAATGAAAAACTGTTTTTT. This sequence joins TRBV2 and TRBJ1-4; maybe TRBD1 (6 bases). Germline CDR1 is SNHLY and CDR2 is FYNNEI. Trimming left V 5 bases short and J 3 bases short, with 22 bases between. The CDR3 length is 18 residues. The full variable domain, rest sourced from reference TRBV2 and TRBJ1-4, is EPEVTQTPSHQVTQMGQEVILRCVPISNHLYFYWYRQILGQKVEFLVSFYNNEISEKSEIFDDQFSVERPDGSNFTLKIRSTKLEDSAMYFCASSFQGQTIRANEKLFFGSGTQLSVL.

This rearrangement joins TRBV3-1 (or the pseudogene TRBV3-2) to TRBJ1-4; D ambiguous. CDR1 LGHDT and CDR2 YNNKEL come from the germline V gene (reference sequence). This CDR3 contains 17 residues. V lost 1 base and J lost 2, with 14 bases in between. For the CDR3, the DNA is TGTGCCAGCAGCCAAGGAGTCAGTTTAGCCACTAATGAAAAACTGTTTTTT. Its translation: CASSQGVSLATNEKLFF.

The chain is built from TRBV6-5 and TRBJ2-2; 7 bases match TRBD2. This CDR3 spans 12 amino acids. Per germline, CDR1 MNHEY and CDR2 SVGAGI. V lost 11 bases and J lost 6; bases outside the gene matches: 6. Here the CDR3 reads CALQAGSGELFF. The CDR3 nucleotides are TGTGCCCTCCAAGCGGGGTCCGGGGAGCTGTTTTTT.

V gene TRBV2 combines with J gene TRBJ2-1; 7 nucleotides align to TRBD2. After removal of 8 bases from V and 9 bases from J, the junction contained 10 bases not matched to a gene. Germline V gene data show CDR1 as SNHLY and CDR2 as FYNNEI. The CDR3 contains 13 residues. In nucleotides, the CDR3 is TGTGCCAGCTGGGGGGAGGGAGTGGGTGAGCAGTTCTTC. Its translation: CASWGEGVGEQFF. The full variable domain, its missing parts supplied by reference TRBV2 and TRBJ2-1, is EPEVTQTPSHQVTQMGQEVILRCVPISNHLYFYWYRQILGQKVEFLVSFYNNEISEKSEIFDDQFSVERPDGSNFTLKIRSTKLEDSAMYFCASWGEGVGEQFFGPGTRLTVL.

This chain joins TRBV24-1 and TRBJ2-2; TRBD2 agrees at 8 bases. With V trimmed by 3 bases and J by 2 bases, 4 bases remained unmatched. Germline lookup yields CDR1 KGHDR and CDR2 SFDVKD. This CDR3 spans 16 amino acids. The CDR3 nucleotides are TGTGCCACCAGTGATCCGGGACTAGTCAACACCGGGGAGCTGTTTTTT. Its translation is CATSDPGLVNTGELFF.

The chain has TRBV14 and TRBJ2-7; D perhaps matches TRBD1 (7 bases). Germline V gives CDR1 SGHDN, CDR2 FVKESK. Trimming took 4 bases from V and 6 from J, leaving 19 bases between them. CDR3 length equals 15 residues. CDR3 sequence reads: CASSLRGLQGVEQYF. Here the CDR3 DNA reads TGTGCCAGCAGCCTTCGGGGGCTCCAGGGGGTCGAGCAGTACTTC.

The CDR3 DNA is TGTGCCACCAGCAAGGAGGCGTTTTTGAATTCACCCCTCCACTTT. It is translated as CATSKEAFLNSPLHF. The genes are TRBV15 and TRBJ1-6; D remains unclear. V was trimmed by 4 bases and J by 7 bases, leaving 14 bases between them. In germline, CDR1 is LNHNV, CDR2 YYDKDF (reference sequence). CDR3 size: 15 residues.

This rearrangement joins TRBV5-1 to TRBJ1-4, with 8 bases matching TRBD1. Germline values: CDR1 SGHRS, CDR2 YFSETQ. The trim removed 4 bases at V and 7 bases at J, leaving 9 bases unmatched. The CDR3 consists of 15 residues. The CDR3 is CASSTQGAFGEKLFF. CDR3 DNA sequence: TGCGCCAGCAGCACGCAGGGGGCTTTTGGTGAAAAACTGTTTTTT.

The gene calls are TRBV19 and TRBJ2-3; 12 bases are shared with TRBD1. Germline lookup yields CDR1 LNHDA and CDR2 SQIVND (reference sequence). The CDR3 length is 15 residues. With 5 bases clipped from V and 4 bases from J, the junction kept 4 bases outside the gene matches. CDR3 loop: CASSAGTGGSDTQYF. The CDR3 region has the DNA TGTGCCAGTAGTGCCGGGACAGGGGGCTCAGATACGCAGTATTTT.

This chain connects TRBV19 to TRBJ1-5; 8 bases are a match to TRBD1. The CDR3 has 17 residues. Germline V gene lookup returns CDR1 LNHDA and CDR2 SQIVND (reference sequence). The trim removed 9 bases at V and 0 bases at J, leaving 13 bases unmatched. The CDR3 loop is CASVARGREYSNQPQHF. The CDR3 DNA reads TGTGCCAGCGTGGCCAGGGGGCGCGAATATAGCAATCAGCCCCAGCATTTT.

This chain's CDR3 is CASSQGAPGANVLTF. The CDR3 nucleotides read TGTGCCAGCAGTCAGGGGGCGCCCGGGGCCAACGTCCTGACTTTC. The chain is built from TRBV7-2 and TRBJ2-6; 8 bases align to TRBD1. J gave up 4 bases and V 6 bases, and 5 bases lay outside the gene matches. CDR1 and CDR2 from the germline V gene are SGHTA and FQGNSA. The CDR3 is made up of 15 amino acids.

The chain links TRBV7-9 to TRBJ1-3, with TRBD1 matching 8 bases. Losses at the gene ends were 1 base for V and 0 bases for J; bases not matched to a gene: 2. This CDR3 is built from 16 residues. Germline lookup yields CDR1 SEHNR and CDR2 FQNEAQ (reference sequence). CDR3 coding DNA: TGTGCCAGCAGCTTAGGACAGGGGCTCTCTGGAAACACCATATATTTT. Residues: CASSLGQGLSGNTIYF.

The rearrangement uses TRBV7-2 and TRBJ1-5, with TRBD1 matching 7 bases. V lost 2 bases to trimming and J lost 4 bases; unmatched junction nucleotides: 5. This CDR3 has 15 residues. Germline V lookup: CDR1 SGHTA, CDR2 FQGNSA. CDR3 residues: CASSLTRDRNQPQHF. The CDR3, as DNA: TGTGCCAGCAGCTTAACCCGGGACAGAAATCAGCCCCAGCATTTT.

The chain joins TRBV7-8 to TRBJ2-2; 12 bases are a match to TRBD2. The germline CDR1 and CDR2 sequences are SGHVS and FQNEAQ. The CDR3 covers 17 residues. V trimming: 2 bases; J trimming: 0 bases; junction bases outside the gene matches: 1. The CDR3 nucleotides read TGTGCCAGCAGCTTAAGGACTAGCGGGACGAACACCGGGGAGCTGTTTTTT. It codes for CASSLRTSGTNTGELFF. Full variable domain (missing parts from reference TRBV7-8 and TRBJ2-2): GAGVSQSPRYKVAKRGQDVALRCDPISGHVSLFWYQQALGQGPEFLTYFQNEAQLDKSGLPSDRFFAERPEGSVSTLKIQRTQQEDSAVYLCASSLRTSGTNTGELFFGEGSRLTVL.

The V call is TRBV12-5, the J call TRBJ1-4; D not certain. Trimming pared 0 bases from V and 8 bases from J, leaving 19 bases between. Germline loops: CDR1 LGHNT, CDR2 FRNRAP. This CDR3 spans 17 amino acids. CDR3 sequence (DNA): TGTGCTAGTGGTTTGGTAAGTGTTCCTGGCGGGGTCGAAAAACTGTTTTTT. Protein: CASGLVSVPGGVEKLFF. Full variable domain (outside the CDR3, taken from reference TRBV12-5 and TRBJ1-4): DARVTQTPRHKVTEMGQEVTMRCQPILGHNTVFWYRQTMMQGLELLAYFRNRAPLDDSGMPKDRFSAEMPDATLATLKIQPSEPRDSAVYFCASGLVSVPGGVEKLFFGSGTQLSVL.

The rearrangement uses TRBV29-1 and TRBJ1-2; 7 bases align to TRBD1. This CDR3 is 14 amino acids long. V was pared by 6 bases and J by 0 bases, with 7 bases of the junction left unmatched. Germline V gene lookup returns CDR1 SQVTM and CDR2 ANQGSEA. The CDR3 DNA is TGCAGCGTGGCTGCCGGGACAGCTAACTATGGCTACACCTTC. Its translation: CSVAAGTANYGYTF.

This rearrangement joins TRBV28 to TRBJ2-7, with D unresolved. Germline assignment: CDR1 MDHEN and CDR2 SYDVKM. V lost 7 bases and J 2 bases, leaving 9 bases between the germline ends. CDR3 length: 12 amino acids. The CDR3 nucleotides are TGTGCCAGCACCCACACCACCTACGAGCAGTACTTC. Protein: CASTHTTYEQYF.

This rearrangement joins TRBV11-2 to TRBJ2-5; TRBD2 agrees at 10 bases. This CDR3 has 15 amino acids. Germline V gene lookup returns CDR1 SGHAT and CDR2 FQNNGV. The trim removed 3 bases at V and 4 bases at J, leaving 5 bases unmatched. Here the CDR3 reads CASSFQREGVETQYF. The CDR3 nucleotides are TGTGCCAGCAGCTTCCAGCGGGAGGGCGTAGAGACCCAGTACTTC.

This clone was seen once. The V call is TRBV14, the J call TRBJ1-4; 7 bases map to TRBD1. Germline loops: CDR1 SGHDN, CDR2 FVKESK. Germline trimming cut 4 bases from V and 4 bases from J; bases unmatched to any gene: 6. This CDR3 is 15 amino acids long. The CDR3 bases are TGTGCCAGCAGCCGAGAGGGGACAGTTAATGAAAAACTGTTTTTT. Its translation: CASSREGTVNEKLFF. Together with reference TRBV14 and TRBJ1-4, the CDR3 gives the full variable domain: EAGVTQFPSHSVIEKGQTVTLRCDPISGHDNLYWYRRVMGKEIKFLLHFVKESKQDESGMPNNRFLAERTGGTYSTLKVQPAELEDSGVYFCASSREGTVNEKLFFGSGTQLSVL.

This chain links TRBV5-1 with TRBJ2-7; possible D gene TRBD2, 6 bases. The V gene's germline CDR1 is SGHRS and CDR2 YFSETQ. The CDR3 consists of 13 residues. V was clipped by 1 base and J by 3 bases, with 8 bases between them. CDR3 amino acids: CASSLRRGYEQYF. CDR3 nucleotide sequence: TGCGCCAGCAGCTTGAGGAGGGGCTACGAGCAGTACTTC.

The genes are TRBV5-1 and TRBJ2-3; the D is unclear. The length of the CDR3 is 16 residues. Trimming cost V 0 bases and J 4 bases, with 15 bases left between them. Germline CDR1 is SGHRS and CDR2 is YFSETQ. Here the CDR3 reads CASSLGGSSGSDTQYF. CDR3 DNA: TGCGCCAGCAGCTTGGGTGGTAGCTCCGGATCAGATACGCAGTATTTT. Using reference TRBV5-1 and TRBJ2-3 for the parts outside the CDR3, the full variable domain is KAGVTQTPRYLIKTRGQQVTLSCSPISGHRSVSWYQQTPGQGLQFLFEYFSETQRNKGNFPGRFSGRQFSNSRSEMNVSTLELGDSALYLCASSLGGSSGSDTQYFGPGTRLTVL.

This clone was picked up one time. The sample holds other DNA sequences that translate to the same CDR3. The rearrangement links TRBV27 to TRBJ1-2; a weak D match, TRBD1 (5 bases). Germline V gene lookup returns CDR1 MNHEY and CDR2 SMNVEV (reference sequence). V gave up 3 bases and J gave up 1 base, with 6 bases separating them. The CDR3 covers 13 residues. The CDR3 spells CASSFRGNYGYTF. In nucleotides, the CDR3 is TGTGCCAGCAGTTTTAGGGGTAACTATGGCTACACCTTC.